Below are 25 T cell receptor beta chains sequenced from a single sample in a study of shared clonotypes between healthy human individuals. Generated by immunoSEQ multiplex PCR, the TCRdb table keeps only in-frame clones and is missing some. The sample carries about 1.5 million clones, around 97% recorded once. The sequencing input was naive CD4+ T cells sorted from blood. Sample subset: CD45RA+ positively selected. Every receptor here comes from a man aged 25 to 40 in good health.

This chain connects TRBV6-1 to TRBJ2-3; 7 nucleotides line up with TRBD2. There are 15 residues in the CDR3. The germline V gene has CDR1 MNHNS and CDR2 SASEGT. V trimming: 1 base; J trimming: 2 bases; junction bases outside the gene matches: 3. The CDR3 spells CASSEVGGTTDTQYF. Written as DNA, the CDR3 is TGTGCCAGCAGTGAAGTCGGGGGGACCACAGATACGCAGTATTTT.

The genes are TRBV11-2 and TRBJ2-5; no definite D call. Looked up from germline, CDR1 is SGHAT and CDR2 is FQNNGV. The CDR3 has 14 residues. Trimming removed 4 bases from V and 2 bases from J, with 11 bases in between. Here the CDR3 reads CASSSRTKQETQYF. The CDR3 nucleotides are TGTGCCAGCAGCTCCCGGACCAAGCAAGAGACCCAGTACTTC. Full variable domain (outside the CDR3, taken from reference TRBV11-2 and TRBJ2-5): EAGVAQSPRYKIIEKRQSVAFWCNPISGHATLYWYQQILGQGPKLLIQFQNNGVVDDSQLPKDRFSAERLKGVDSTLKIQPAKLEDSAVYLCASSSRTKQETQYFGPGTRLLVL.

The V and J genes are TRBV25-1 and TRBJ2-1; 7 nucleotides match TRBD1. This CDR3 is 14 amino acids long. Per the germline V gene, CDR1 is MGHDK and CDR2 is SYGVNS. After removal of 4 bases from V and 9 bases from J, the junction contained 9 bases not matched to a gene. CDR3 region: CASSAWTGSSEQFF. The CDR3, as DNA: TGTGCCAGCAGTGCTTGGACAGGTAGTTCTGAGCAGTTCTTC.

J is TRBJ1-3 and V is TRBV28, with D possibly TRBD1 on 5 matching bases. Trimming stripped 6 bases from V and 4 bases from J, with 7 bases between. The CDR3 is made up of 12 amino acids. CDR1 is MDHEN, CDR2 SYDVKM, per germline. The CDR3 here is CASRQVGNTIYF. The DNA of the CDR3 is TGTGCCAGCAGACAGGTGGGAAACACCATATATTTT. Looking up the rest from reference TRBV28 and TRBJ1-3 gives the full variable domain: DVKVTQSSRYLVKRTGEKVFLECVQDMDHENMFWYRQDPGLGLRLIYFSYDVKMKEKGDIPEGYSVSREKKERFSLILESASTNQTSMYLCASRQVGNTIYFGEGSWLTVV.

The J gene is TRBJ1-1, the V gene TRBV28; 9 nucleotides agree with TRBD1. Per the germline V gene, CDR1 is MDHEN and CDR2 is SYDVKM. V shed 2 bases and J 4 bases; nucleotides not matched to a gene: 14. The CDR3 covers 18 residues. CDR3 loop: CASSLMVGTGFISTEAFF. The CDR3 nucleotides are TGTGCCAGCAGTTTAATGGTGGGGACAGGGTTCATCAGCACTGAAGCTTTCTTT.

This chain connects TRBV10-3 to TRBJ2-7; the D gene is possibly TRBD2 (6 bases). The length of the CDR3 is 11 residues. Germline V lookup: CDR1 ENHRY, CDR2 SYGVKD. Trimming took 5 bases from V and 6 from J, leaving 8 bases between them. The CDR3 loop reads CAISRGSEQYF. CDR3 bases: TGTGCCATCAGTCGGGGGAGCGAGCAGTACTTC.

This chain joins TRBV29-1 and TRBJ2-5; D possibly uses TRBD1 or TRBD2 (6 bases each). The CDR3 has 12 amino acids. The ends were cut back, 7 bases at V and 2 bases at J, with 11 bases in the middle. The germline CDR1 and CDR2 sequences are SQVTM and ANQGSEA. The CDR3 DNA reads as TGCAGCGGGAGGGGGATGCAAGAGACCCAGTACTTC. Translating gives CSGRGMQETQYF.

The CDR3 DNA reads TGTGCCAGCACGACTAGCGGGAGGGCGAACATTCAGTACTTC. This sequence encodes CASTTSGRANIQYF. The chain joins TRBV2 to TRBJ2-4; 14 positions agree with TRBD2. V shed 7 bases and J 7 bases; nucleotides not matched to a gene: 3. This CDR3 is built from 14 residues. The V gene's germline CDR1 is SNHLY and CDR2 FYNNEI. Supplemented by reference TRBV2 and TRBJ2-4, the full variable domain reads EPEVTQTPSHQVTQMGQEVILRCVPISNHLYFYWYRQILGQKVEFLVSFYNNEISEKSEIFDDQFSVERPDGSNFTLKIRSTKLEDSAMYFCASTTSGRANIQYFGAGTRLSVL.

The CDR3 reads CASSSVAGGINEQFF. Here the CDR3 DNA reads TGTGCCAGCTCCTCCGTAGCGGGCGGAATCAATGAGCAGTTCTTC. The chain combines TRBV5-4 with TRBJ2-1, with 7 nucleotides matching TRBD2. The germline CDR1 and CDR2 sequences are SGHNT and YYREEE (reference sequence). There are 15 residues in the CDR3. The junction had 13 bases not matched to a gene; V was cut back by 7 bases and J by 6 bases.

This chain links TRBV25-1 with TRBJ2-2; the D gene is possibly TRBD2 (5 bases). Trimming removed 7 bases at V and 0 bases at J, with 6 bases between. Germline lookup yields CDR1 MGHDK and CDR2 SYGVNS. The length of the CDR3 is 13 residues. CDR3 residues: CASKRANTGELFF. The CDR3, as DNA: TGTGCCAGCAAGAGGGCGAACACCGGGGAGCTGTTTTTT.

This chain connects TRBV6-5 to TRBJ2-5; D is unclear. This CDR3 spans 14 amino acids. CDR1 MNHEY and CDR2 SVGAGI come from the germline V gene. Trimming shortened V by 0 bases and J by 8 bases, and 13 bases separated the two germline ends. As DNA, the CDR3 is TGTGCCAGCAGTTACTCGAGTACGGTATCTACCCAGTACTTC. The encoded protein is CASSYSSTVSTQYF.

V gene TRBV28 combines with J gene TRBJ2-1; TRBD1 might be the D (5 bases). This CDR3 spans 15 amino acids. Germline CDR1 and CDR2: MDHEN and SYDVKM. V shed 5 bases and J shed 0 bases, with 11 bases lying between them. The CDR3 here is CASSPQGFSYNEQFF. The CDR3 region has the DNA TGTGCCAGCAGTCCGCAGGGTTTCTCCTACAATGAGCAGTTCTTC.

This rearrangement joins TRBV20-1 to TRBJ2-7, with 7 bases matching TRBD2. Germline values: CDR1 DFQATT, CDR2 SNEGSKA (reference sequence). Germline trimming cut 3 bases from V and 6 bases from J; bases unmatched to any gene: 2. The CDR3 sequence is 11 residues long. CDR3 DNA: TGCAGTGCTAGGCGGGAGTTCGAGCAGTACTTC. It yields the protein CSARREFEQYF.

The V gene is TRBV11-2, the J gene TRBJ2-1, with 8 bases aligning to TRBD2. Germline CDR1 SGHAT, CDR2 FQNNGV. The ends lost 0 bases at V and 10 bases at J; junction bases unmatched: 5. This CDR3 is built from 14 residues. The CDR3 DNA sequence: TGTGCCAGCAGCTTAGACCCGCGCGGGGGGGAGCAGTTCTTC. Protein product: CASSLDPRGGEQFF. Full variable domain (rest looked up from reference TRBV11-2 and TRBJ2-1): EAGVAQSPRYKIIEKRQSVAFWCNPISGHATLYWYQQILGQGPKLLIQFQNNGVVDDSQLPKDRFSAERLKGVDSTLKIQPAKLEDSAVYLCASSLDPRGGEQFFGPGTRLTVL.

The CDR3 loop is CASSSGETQYF. The DNA of the CDR3 is TGTGCCAGCAGCTCCGGAGAGACCCAGTACTTC. The chain carries TRBV5-6 and TRBJ2-5; unclear D gene. Germline CDR1 SGHDT, CDR2 YYEEEE. Deletions cut 3 bases from V and 4 bases from J, with 4 bases between. This CDR3 region has 11 residues.

The CDR3 DNA reads as TGCGCCAGCAGCCCGGGGACAGCCGTAGAAGCTTTCTTT. Translating it yields CASSPGTAVEAFF. The chain links TRBV5-1 to TRBJ1-1; 7 bases are shared with TRBD1. This CDR3 is 13 amino acids long. The germline gives CDR1 SGHRS, CDR2 YFSETQ. V lost 4 bases, J lost 8 bases, and 8 bases stayed unmatched.

There are a few counts of this clone. V usage is TRBV7-2 and J usage is TRBJ1-5; possibly TRBD1 for D (6 bases). Germline V lookup: CDR1 SGHTA, CDR2 FQGNSA. V was shortened by 7 bases and J by 0 bases, with 13 bases between the two germline ends. The CDR3 is 15 residues long. The CDR3 coding sequence is TGTGCCAGCACCGGCCAGGGGATTAGCAATCAGCCCCAGCATTTT. This encodes CASTGQGISNQPQHF.

J is TRBJ2-1 and V is TRBV6-1; no firm D call. Trimming removed 4 bases from V and 1 base from J, with 14 bases in between. The germline gives CDR1 MNHNS, CDR2 SASEGT. The length of the CDR3 is 16 residues. The CDR3: CASSATERQSYNEQFF. In DNA, the CDR3 is TGTGCCAGCAGTGCAACAGAGCGCCAATCCTACAATGAGCAGTTCTTC.

This clone is a singleton in its sample. The chain joins TRBV7-2 to TRBJ2-7; unclear D gene. The CDR3 is made up of 13 amino acids. The V end lost 2 bases, the J end lost 6 bases, and 11 bases lay between the germline ends. Per the germline V gene, CDR1 is SGHTA and CDR2 is FQGNSA. CDR3 DNA sequence: TGTGCCAGCAGCTTATCTGGGCCCGGCGAGCAGTACTTC. Translation gives CASSLSGPGEQYF.

V and J are TRBV18 and TRBJ1-4, with D possibly TRBD1 on 5 matching bases. This CDR3 has 16 residues. Trimming shortened V by 6 bases and J by 2 bases, and 16 bases separated the two germline ends. In germline, CDR1 is KGHSH, CDR2 LQKENI. The chain's CDR3 is CASSPRPRGTNEKLFF. CDR3 nucleotides: TGTGCCAGCTCCCCCCGCCCCCGGGGGACTAATGAAAAACTGTTTTTT.

J is TRBJ2-2 and V is TRBV10-3; D not certain. CDR1 is ENHRY, CDR2 SYGVKD, per germline. There are 13 residues in the CDR3. V lost 3 bases and J 6 bases, leaving 8 bases between the germline ends. The CDR3 loop reads CAISDKSAGELFF. As DNA, the CDR3 is TGTGCCATCAGTGATAAGTCCGCCGGGGAGCTGTTTTTT.

As concerns this clone: Other DNA sequences in this sample translate to the same CDR3. This chain links TRBV5-1 with TRBJ2-1; 13 bases align to TRBD2. With 3 bases clipped from V and 3 bases from J, the junction kept 3 bases outside the gene matches. From germline, CDR1 is SGHRS and CDR2 YFSETQ. The CDR3 length is 16 residues. The CDR3 sequence is CASSSGLAGVYNEQFF. CDR3 DNA sequence: TGCGCCAGCAGCTCCGGACTAGCGGGAGTCTACAATGAGCAGTTCTTC.

The sample holds a few counts of this clone. The CDR3 sequence is CASSSEGYGYTF. Here the CDR3 DNA reads TGTGCCAGCAGTTCTGAGGGCTATGGCTACACCTTC. J is TRBJ1-2 and V is TRBV6-5; D unresolved. Germline values: CDR1 MNHEY, CDR2 SVGAGI. V was clipped by 4 bases and J by 4 bases, with 7 bases between them. CDR3 length: 12 amino acids.

Concerning this clone itself: Other DNA sequences in the sample encode the same CDR3. The chain has TRBV6-1 and TRBJ2-7; D not resolved. This CDR3 region has 12 residues. Between the trimmed V and J ends, which lost 2 bases and 3 bases, there was a span of 5 bases. Germline V CDR1 and CDR2: MNHNS, SASEGT. The CDR3: CASSESGYEQYF. The DNA for the CDR3 is TGTGCCAGCAGTGAATCCGGCTACGAGCAGTACTTC.

CDR3 sequence (DNA): TGCGCCAGCAGCTTGGCCGGAGTACAAGGTCATGAGCAGTTCTTC. Its protein product is CASSLAGVQGHEQFF. The chain couples TRBV5-1 to TRBJ2-1; D remains unclear. Trimming cost V 0 bases and J 8 bases, with 15 bases left between them. The CDR3 totals 15 residues. Germline values: CDR1 SGHRS, CDR2 YFSETQ.